Described below is a single T cell receptor (beta chain) sequence and its context. Its target is unknown. The sample is drawn from a study of cytomegalovirus exposure and HLA in healthy donors. Overall study findings and caveats: Later analysis suggested links between common viral pathogens and several top significant clusters.

The PCR was carried out with 60 Vbeta primers and 13 Jbeta primers. The method was immunoSEQ multiplex PCR; TCRdb's version includes in-frame clones alone and lacks a portion of them. The sample table includes about 88,000 clones. The CDR3 runs 14 residues. Germline V lookup: CDR1 KGHSH, CDR2 LQKENI. V lost 0 bases to trimming and J lost 4 bases; unmatched junction nucleotides: 1. The sample was PBMCs. The receptor comes from a girl between 10 and 17 years old in good health and CMV-seropositive. The rearrangement links TRBV18 to TRBJ1-2; TRBD1 matches 8 bases. The CDR3 loop is CASSPPDRAYGYTF. The CDR3 DNA follows: TGTGCCAGCTCACCACCGGACAGGGCCTATGGCTACACCTTC. The variable domain in full, completed from reference TRBV18 and TRBJ1-2, reads NAGVMQNPRHLVRRRGQEARLRCSPMKGHSHVYWYRQLPEEGLKFMVYLQKENIIDESGMPKERFSAEFPKEGPSILRIQQVVRGDSAAYFCASSPPDRAYGYTFGSGTRLTVV.